This T cell receptor (beta chain) was sequenced in a study of shared clonotypes between healthy human individuals. The CDR3 loop spans 17 amino acids. Germline V gene data show CDR1 as MDHEN and CDR2 as SYDVKM. J gave up 5 bases and V 2 bases, and 12 bases lay outside the gene matches. Notes on the study in general: Naive subsets usually exceeded memory subsets in estimated richness. Clonotypes not shared had lower generation probabilities than those common to all four donors.

An approximately 200 ng quantity of DNA, roughly 32,000 T cell genomes, went into the sorted-subset replicate PCRs. As originally analysed: ImmunoSEQ yielded junction-only sequences lacking quality scores, so filtering differed. Assay used: immunoSEQ multiplex PCR; TCRdb lists only in-frame clones, some missing. V, J and clone size are taken as reported in that table, and D and trimming were inferred from the DNA itself. The sample has hundreds of thousands of clones, more than 70% seen once; the top ten hold 1.5% to 2%. This clone was detected ten times or more. Its antigen remains unknown. Sequencing input: memory CD4+ T cells sorted from blood. Subset noted: CD45RA-negative fraction. This chain uses TRBV28 with TRBJ2-7; 10 bases fit TRBD2. The TCR sequence derives from a woman in her twenties or thirties in good health. The CDR3 protein is CASSLGLAGARFHEQYF. The CDR3 bases are TGTGCCAGCAGTTTAGGCCTAGCGGGAGCGAGGTTCCACGAGCAGTACTTC.